This TCR beta chain was obtained from a study of early T cells in non-severe SARS-CoV-2 infection. Study-wide results and limits: Anti-spike CD8 responses were favored in VDJdb matching, and private and CD4 specificities were missed.

The CDR3 loop spans 13 amino acids. Trimming removed 8 bases from V and 1 base from J; junction bases left unmatched: 4. The sample holds a few counts of this clonotype. Its antigen is unidentified. TCRdb re-derived calls from the 5' RACE reads in MiXCR, one entry per CDR3 protein. The sample has about 97,000 distinct CDR3 sequences; approximately 10% are singletons. Sequenced here: whole blood, sampled at baseline. This chain links TRBV12-3 or TRBV12-4 with TRBJ2-5; 7 nucleotides agree with TRBD2. This receptor was identified in an adult who was a healthcare worker with PCR-confirmed SARS-CoV-2 infection or an uninfected control (not recorded which). The CDR3, as DNA: TGTGCCAGCGGACGGACTAGCCAAGAGACCCAGTACTTC. This gives the protein CASGRTSQETQYF.